This T cell receptor beta chain came from a study of T cells in localized non-small cell lung cancer. The protocol was immunoSEQ multiplex PCR, while the TCRdb copy is restricted to in-frame clones and leaves out a portion. The sample has around 40,000 clones, about nine tenths seen once. The sequence derives from an older female donor with stage I squamous cell lung carcinoma. The specimen was peripheral blood, collected before any cancer treatment.

CDR3 bases: TGTGCCAGCAGTAGACTAGCGGGAGGCCTCACCTCGGGTGAGCAGTTCTTC. Translation gives CASSRLAGGLTSGEQFF. This chain connects TRBV28 to TRBJ2-1; 13 bases line up with TRBD2. Per germline, CDR1 MDHEN and CDR2 SYDVKM. Trimming took 5 bases from V and 9 from J; bases not matched to a gene: 13. This CDR3 region has 17 residues.